These 10 T cell receptor beta chains came from one sample sequenced in a study of technical replicates of blood from a few donors. Some clones are missing from TCRdb's copy, which holds only in-frame ones; the method was immunoSEQ multiplex PCR. The sample lists under 90,000 clones, just under 95% occurring once. Sequencing was done on a sample of T cells isolated from PBMCs. The receptors were sampled from a human donor in good health.

The table lists this clone with a few counts. The genes are TRBV9 and TRBJ2-7; the D gene is possibly TRBD1 (5 bases). The CDR3 consists of 15 residues. CDR1 is SGDLS and CDR2 is YYNGEE in the germline V gene. Trimming took off 0 bases at V and 0 bases at J, with 10 bases between the two ends. CDR3 in amino acids: CASSVGGQGSYEQYF. CDR3 in DNA: TGTGCCAGCAGCGTAGGTGGGCAGGGCTCCTACGAGCAGTACTTC. Looking up the rest from reference TRBV9 and TRBJ2-7 gives the full variable domain: DSGVTQTPKHLITATGQRVTLRCSPRSGDLSVYWYQQSLDQGLQFLIQYYNGEERAKGNILERFSAQQFPDLHSELNLSSLELGDSALYFCASSVGGQGSYEQYFGPGTRLTVT.

V usage is TRBV15 and J usage is TRBJ2-1; D uncertain. Germline V CDR1 and CDR2: LNHNV, YYDKDF (reference sequence). The CDR3 is 12 amino acids. The V end lost 3 bases, the J end lost 10 bases, and 10 bases lay between the germline ends. DNA for the CDR3: TGTGCCACCAGCAGTCTAGTACGGGAGCAGTTCTTC. This sequence encodes CATSSLVREQFF.

The chain combines TRBV25-1 with TRBJ2-7, with 9 positions matching TRBD1. The junction had 4 bases not matched to a gene; V was cut back by 1 base and J by 3 bases. The CDR3 totals 15 residues. From germline, CDR1 is MGHDK and CDR2 SYGVNS. The CDR3 sequence is CASSEWGTGIYEQYF. CDR3 sequence (DNA): TGTGCCAGCAGTGAATGGGGGACAGGGATCTACGAGCAGTACTTC.

This sequence joins TRBV28 and TRBJ2-3; 8 positions match TRBD2. CDR3 length: 16 residues. With V trimmed by 3 bases and J by 2 bases, 7 bases remained unmatched. From germline, CDR1 is MDHEN and CDR2 SYDVKM. The CDR3 sequence: CASSFGRAGDTDTQYF. The CDR3 DNA reads as TGTGCCAGCAGTTTTGGGCGAGCGGGGGACACAGATACGCAGTATTTT.

The V and J genes are TRBV4-1 and TRBJ2-4; D uncertain. The CDR3 runs 16 residues. V was shortened by 7 bases and J by 0 bases, with 16 bases between the two germline ends. Germline loops: CDR1 MGHRA, CDR2 YSYEKL. The CDR3 DNA is TGCGCCAGCAAGGATGGCCCCGGAGAAGCCAAAAACATTCAGTACTTC. Translation gives CASKDGPGEAKNIQYF.

This chain connects TRBV19 to TRBJ1-2; perhaps TRBD1 as D (6 bases). This CDR3 has 14 amino acids. Between the trimmed V and J ends, which lost 4 bases and 8 bases, there was a span of 17 bases. Germline V lookup: CDR1 LNHDA, CDR2 SQIVND (reference sequence). CDR3 sequence: CASSTTRQERGYTF. The CDR3 DNA reads TGTGCCAGTAGTACCACACGACAGGAACGGGGCTACACCTTC.

V and J are TRBV5-1 and TRBJ2-2; 9 bases fit TRBD1. The ends lost 0 bases at V and 6 bases at J; junction bases unmatched: 3. This CDR3 is 15 amino acids long. From germline, CDR1 is SGHRS and CDR2 YFSETQ. As DNA, the CDR3 is TGCGCCAGCAGCTTGGAGGGACAGGGACCCGGGGAGCTGTTTTTT. This encodes CASSLEGQGPGELFF.

The rearrangement uses TRBV5-1 and TRBJ1-1; D is uncertain. CDR3 length equals 15 residues. V dropped 1 base and J dropped 2 bases, with 12 bases sitting between them. From germline, CDR1 is SGHRS and CDR2 YFSETQ. The CDR3 bases are TGCGCCAGCAGCTTGCGGATCACGGGTAACACTGAAGCTTTCTTT. Translating it yields CASSLRITGNTEAFF.

The chain employs TRBV30 and TRBJ2-5; 9 bases align to TRBD2. CDR1 and CDR2 from the germline V gene are GTSNPN and SVGIG (reference sequence). Unmatched junction bases numbered 10, after V lost 4 bases and J lost 4 bases. The CDR3 runs to 15 residues. The CDR3 protein is CAWKSGLAGLETQYF. CDR3 bases: TGTGCCTGGAAAAGCGGGCTAGCGGGACTAGAGACCCAGTACTTC.

The CDR3 DNA is TGTGCCAGCACCATCCCCTTCGGGGGTGAGTACACTGAAGCTTTCTTT. Translating gives CASTIPFGGEYTEAFF. The rearrangement links TRBV7-9 to TRBJ1-1; D is possibly TRBD1 (5 bases). Trimming shortened V by 7 bases and J by 3 bases, and 21 bases separated the two germline ends. There are 16 residues in the CDR3. CDR1 is SEHNR and CDR2 is FQNEAQ in the germline V gene (reference sequence). The full variable domain, rest sourced from reference TRBV7-9 and TRBJ1-1, is DTGVSQNPRHKITKRGQNVTFRCDPISEHNRLYWYRQTLGQGPEFLTYFQNEAQLEKSRLLSDRFSAERPKGSFSTLEIQRTEQGDSAMYLCASTIPFGGEYTEAFFGQGTRLTVV.